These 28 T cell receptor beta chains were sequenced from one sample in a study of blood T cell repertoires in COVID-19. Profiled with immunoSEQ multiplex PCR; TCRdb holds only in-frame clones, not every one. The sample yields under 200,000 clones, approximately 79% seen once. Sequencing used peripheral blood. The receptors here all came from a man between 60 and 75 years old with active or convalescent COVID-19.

This chain's CDR3 is CASRRILDEQFF. The CDR3 nucleotides are TGCGCCAGCAGGCGGATCCTCGATGAGCAGTTCTTC. The chain recombines TRBV5-1 with TRBJ2-1, with no clear D. The V gene lost 5 bases and the J gene lost 8 bases, with 11 bases spanning the gap. This CDR3 has 12 residues. Germline V CDR1 and CDR2: SGHRS, YFSETQ.

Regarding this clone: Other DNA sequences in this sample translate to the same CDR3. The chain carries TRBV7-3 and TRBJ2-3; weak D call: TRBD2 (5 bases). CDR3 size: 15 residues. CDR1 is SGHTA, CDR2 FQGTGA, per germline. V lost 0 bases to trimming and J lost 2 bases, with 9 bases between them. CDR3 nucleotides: TGTGCCAGCAGCTTAACCGGAGGTCCCACAGATACGCAGTATTTT. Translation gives CASSLTGGPTDTQYF.

The CDR3 nucleotides are TGTGCCACAGGGAGCAATCAGCCCCAGCATTTT. Its protein is CATGSNQPQHF. V usage is TRBV19 and J usage is TRBJ1-5; the D gene is possibly TRBD1 (5 bases). Trimming took 10 bases from V and 1 from J, leaving 5 bases between them. From germline, CDR1 is LNHDA and CDR2 SQIVND (reference sequence). This CDR3 has 11 residues. Full variable domain (missing parts from reference TRBV19 and TRBJ1-5): DGGITQSPKYLFRKEGQNVTLSCEQNLNHDAMYWYRQDPGQGLRLIYYSQIVNDFQKGDIAEGYSVSREKKESFPLTVTSAQKNPTAFYLCATGSNQPQHFGDGTRLSIL.

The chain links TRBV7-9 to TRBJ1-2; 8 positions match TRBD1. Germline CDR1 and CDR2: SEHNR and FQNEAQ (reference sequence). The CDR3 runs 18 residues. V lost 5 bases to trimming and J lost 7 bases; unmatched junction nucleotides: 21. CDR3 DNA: TGTGCCAGCAGCCCCCTGGCCCAGGGGGCCTCCTTCCGGGGTGGCTACACCTTC. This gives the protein CASSPLAQGASFRGGYTF. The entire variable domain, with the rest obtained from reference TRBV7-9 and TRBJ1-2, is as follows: DTGVSQNPRHKITKRGQNVTFRCDPISEHNRLYWYRQTLGQGPEFLTYFQNEAQLEKSRLLSDRFSAERPKGSFSTLEIQRTEQGDSAMYLCASSPLAQGASFRGGYTFGSGTRLTVV.

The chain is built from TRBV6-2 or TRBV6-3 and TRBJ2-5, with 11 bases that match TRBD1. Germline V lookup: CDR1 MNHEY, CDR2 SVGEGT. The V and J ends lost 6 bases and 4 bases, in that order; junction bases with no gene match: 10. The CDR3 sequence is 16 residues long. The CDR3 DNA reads TGTGCCAGCAGCTCCGGACAGGGGGCGTGGGGAGAGACCCAGTACTTC. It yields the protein CASSSGQGAWGETQYF.

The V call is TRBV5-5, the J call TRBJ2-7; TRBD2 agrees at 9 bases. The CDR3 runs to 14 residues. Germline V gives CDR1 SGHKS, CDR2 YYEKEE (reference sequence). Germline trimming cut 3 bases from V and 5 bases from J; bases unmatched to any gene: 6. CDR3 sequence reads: CASSWGIAGDEQYF. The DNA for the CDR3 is TGTGCCAGCAGCTGGGGGATAGCGGGAGACGAGCAGTACTTC.

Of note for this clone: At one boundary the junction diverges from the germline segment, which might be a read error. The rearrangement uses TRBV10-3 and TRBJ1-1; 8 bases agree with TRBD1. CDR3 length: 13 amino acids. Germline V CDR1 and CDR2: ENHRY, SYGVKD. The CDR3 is CAIEGQDSTEVFF. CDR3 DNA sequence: TGTGCCATCGAGGGACAGGATAGCACTGAAGTTTTCTTT.

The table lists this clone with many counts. The CDR3 DNA reads as TGTGCCAGCAGCCCAGGGTTACGCACAGCCTACGAGCAGTACTTC. Its translation: CASSPGLRTAYEQYF. V gene TRBV6-5 combines with J gene TRBJ2-7; the D gene is possibly TRBD1 (5 bases). The CDR3 consists of 15 residues. Trimming cost V 6 bases and J 2 bases, with 17 bases left between them. The germline V gene encodes CDR1 MNHEY and CDR2 SVGAGI.

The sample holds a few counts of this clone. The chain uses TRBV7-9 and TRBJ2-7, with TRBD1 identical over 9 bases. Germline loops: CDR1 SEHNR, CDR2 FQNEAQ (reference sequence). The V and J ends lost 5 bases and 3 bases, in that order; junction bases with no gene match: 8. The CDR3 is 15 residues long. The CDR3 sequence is CASSMTGGVGYEQYF. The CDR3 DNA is TGTGCCAGCAGCATGACAGGGGGGGTAGGCTACGAGCAGTACTTC. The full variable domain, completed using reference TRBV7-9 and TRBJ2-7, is DTGVSQNPRHKITKRGQNVTFRCDPISEHNRLYWYRQTLGQGPEFLTYFQNEAQLEKSRLLSDRFSAERPKGSFSTLEIQRTEQGDSAMYLCASSMTGGVGYEQYFGPGTRLTVT.

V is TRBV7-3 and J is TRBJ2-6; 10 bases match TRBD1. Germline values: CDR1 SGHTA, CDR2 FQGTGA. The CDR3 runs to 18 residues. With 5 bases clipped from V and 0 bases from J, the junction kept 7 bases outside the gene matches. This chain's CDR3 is CASSTRTGGPSGANVLTF. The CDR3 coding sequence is TGTGCCAGCAGCACACGGACAGGGGGGCCCTCTGGGGCCAACGTCCTGACTTTC.

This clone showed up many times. Here the CDR3 reads CASSPGGPPGYTF. The CDR3 nucleotides are TGTGCCAGCAGCCCGGGAGGGCCGCCCGGCTACACCTTC. The chain is built from TRBV7-2 and TRBJ1-2; D gene unclear. The V gene's germline CDR1 is SGHTA and CDR2 FQGNSA. Between the trimmed V and J ends, which lost 5 bases and 8 bases, there was a span of 15 bases. The CDR3 runs to 13 residues.

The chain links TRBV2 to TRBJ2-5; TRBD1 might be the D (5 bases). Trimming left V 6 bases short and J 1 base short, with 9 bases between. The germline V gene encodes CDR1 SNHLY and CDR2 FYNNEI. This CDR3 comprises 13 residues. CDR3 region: CASSVDSQETQYF. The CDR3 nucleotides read TGTGCCAGCAGCGTTGACAGCCAAGAGACCCAGTACTTC.

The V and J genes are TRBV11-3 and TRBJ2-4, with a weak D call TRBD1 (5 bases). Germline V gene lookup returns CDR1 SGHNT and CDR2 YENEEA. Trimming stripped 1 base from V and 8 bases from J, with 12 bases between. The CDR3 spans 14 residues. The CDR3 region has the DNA TGTGCCAGCAGCTTAGGACCAGGGTTGGACATTCAGTACTTC. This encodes CASSLGPGLDIQYF.

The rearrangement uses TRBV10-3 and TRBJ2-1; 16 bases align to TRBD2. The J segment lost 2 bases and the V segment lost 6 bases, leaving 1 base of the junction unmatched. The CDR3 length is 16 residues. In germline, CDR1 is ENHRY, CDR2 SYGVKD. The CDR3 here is CAISGTSGRAYNEQFF. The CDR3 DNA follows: TGTGCCATCAGCGGGACTAGCGGGAGGGCCTACAATGAGCAGTTCTTC.

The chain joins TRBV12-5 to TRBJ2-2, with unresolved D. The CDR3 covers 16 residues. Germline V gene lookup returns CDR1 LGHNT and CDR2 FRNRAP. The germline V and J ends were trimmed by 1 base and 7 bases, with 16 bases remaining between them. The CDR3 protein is CASGLALTARIGELFF. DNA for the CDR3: TGTGCTAGTGGTTTGGCCCTGACTGCCAGAATCGGGGAGCTGTTTTTT.

The CDR3 loop is CASSFWTSNNEQFF. The CDR3 DNA follows: TGTGCCAGCAGCTTTTGGACTAGCAACAATGAGCAGTTCTTC. The chain has TRBV5-4 and TRBJ2-1, with TRBD2 matching over 8 bases. Unmatched junction bases numbered 3, after V lost 2 bases and J lost 5 bases. Germline values: CDR1 SGHNT, CDR2 YYREEE (reference sequence). This CDR3 is 14 amino acids long.

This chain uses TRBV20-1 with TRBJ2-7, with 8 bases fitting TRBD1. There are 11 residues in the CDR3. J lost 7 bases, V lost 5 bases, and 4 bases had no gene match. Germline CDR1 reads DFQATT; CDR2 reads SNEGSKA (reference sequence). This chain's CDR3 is CSASTGEEQYF. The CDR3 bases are TGCAGTGCTTCGACAGGGGAGGAGCAGTACTTC.

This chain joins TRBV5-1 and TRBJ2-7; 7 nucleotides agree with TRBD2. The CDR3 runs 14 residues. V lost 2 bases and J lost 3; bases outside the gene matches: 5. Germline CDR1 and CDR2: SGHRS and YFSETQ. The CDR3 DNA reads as TGCGCCAGCAGCTTCGACGGGACTAACTACGAGCAGTACTTC. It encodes CASSFDGTNYEQYF. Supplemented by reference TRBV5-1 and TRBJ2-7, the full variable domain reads KAGVTQTPRYLIKTRGQQVTLSCSPISGHRSVSWYQQTPGQGLQFLFEYFSETQRNKGNFPGRFSGRQFSNSRSEMNVSTLELGDSALYLCASSFDGTNYEQYFGPGTRLTVT.

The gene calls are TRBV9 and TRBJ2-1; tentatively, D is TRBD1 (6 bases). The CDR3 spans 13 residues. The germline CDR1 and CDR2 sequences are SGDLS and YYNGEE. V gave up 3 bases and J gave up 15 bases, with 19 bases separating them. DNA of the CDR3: TGTGCCAGCAGCGCCCTACTCCGGGACACGCCGTTCTTC. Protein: CASSALLRDTPFF.

The CDR3 region has the DNA TGTGCCAGCAGTAACCCCAGGGCTGAAGCTTTCTTT. Translated, it gives CASSNPRAEAFF. This sequence joins TRBV6-2 or TRBV6-3 and TRBJ1-1, with D possibly matching TRBD1 (5 bases). V shed 5 bases and J shed 6 bases, with 10 bases lying between them. The CDR3 contains 12 residues. Germline values: CDR1 MNHEY, CDR2 SVGEGT.

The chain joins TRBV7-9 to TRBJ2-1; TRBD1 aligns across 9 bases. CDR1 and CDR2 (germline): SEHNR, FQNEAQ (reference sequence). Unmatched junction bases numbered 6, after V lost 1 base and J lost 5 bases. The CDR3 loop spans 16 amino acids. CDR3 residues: CASSLGVGQGHNEQFF. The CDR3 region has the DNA TGTGCCAGCAGCTTAGGGGTGGGACAGGGCCACAATGAGCAGTTCTTC.

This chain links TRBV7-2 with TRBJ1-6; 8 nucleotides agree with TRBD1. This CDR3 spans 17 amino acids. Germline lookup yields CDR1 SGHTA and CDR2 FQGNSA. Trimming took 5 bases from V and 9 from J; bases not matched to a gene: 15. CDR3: CASSRPPPGTGRSPLHF. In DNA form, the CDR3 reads TGTGCCAGCAGCCGGCCCCCACCTGGGACAGGTCGTTCACCCCTCCACTTT.

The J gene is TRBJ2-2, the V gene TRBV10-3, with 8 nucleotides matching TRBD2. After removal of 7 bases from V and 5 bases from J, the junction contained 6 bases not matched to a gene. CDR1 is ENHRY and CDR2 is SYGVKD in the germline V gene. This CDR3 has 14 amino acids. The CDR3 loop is CAINKREFTGELFF. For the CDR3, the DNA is TGTGCCATCAATAAGCGGGAGTTTACCGGGGAGCTGTTTTTT.

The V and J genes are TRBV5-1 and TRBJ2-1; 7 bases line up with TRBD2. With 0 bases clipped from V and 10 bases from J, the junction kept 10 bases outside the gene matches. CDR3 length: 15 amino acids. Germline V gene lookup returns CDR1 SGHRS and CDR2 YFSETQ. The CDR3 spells CASSLGGGSGSEQFF. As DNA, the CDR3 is TGCGCCAGCAGCTTGGGGGGCGGGAGCGGTTCCGAGCAGTTCTTC.

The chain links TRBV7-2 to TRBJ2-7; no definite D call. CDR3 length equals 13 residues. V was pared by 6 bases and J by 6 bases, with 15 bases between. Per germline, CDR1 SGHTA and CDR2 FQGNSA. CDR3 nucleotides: TGTGCCAGCAGTCCGAGGCTCACCCCCGAGCAGTACTTC. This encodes CASSPRLTPEQYF.

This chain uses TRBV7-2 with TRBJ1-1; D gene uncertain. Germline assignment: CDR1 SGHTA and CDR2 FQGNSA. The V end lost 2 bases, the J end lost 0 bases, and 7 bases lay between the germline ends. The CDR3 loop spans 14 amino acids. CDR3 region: CASSLQIMNTEAFF. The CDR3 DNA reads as TGTGCCAGCAGCTTACAGATCATGAACACTGAAGCTTTCTTT.

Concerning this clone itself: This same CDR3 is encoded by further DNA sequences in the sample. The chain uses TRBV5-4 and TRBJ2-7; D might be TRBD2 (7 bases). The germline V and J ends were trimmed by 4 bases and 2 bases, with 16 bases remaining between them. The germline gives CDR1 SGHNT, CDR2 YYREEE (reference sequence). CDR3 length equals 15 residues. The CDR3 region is CASSRGPRGAYEQYF. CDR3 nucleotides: TGTGCCAGCAGCCGGGGGCCTCGGGGGGCCTACGAGCAGTACTTC.

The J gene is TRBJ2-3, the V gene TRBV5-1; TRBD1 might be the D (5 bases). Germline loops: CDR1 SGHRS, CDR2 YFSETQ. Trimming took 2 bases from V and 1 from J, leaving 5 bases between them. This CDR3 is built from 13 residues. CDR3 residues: CASSLQGTDTQYF. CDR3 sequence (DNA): TGCGCCAGCAGCTTACAGGGCACAGATACGCAGTATTTT.